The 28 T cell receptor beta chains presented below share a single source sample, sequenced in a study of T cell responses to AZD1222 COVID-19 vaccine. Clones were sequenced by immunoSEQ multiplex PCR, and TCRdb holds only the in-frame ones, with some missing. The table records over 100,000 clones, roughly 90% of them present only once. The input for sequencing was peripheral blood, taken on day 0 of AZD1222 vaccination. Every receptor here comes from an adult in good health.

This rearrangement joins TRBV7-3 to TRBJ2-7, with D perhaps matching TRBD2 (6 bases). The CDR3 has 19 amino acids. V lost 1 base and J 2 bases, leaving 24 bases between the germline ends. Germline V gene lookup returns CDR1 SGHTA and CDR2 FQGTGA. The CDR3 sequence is CASSLIPGRGNTKAYEQYF. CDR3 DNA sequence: TGTGCCAGCAGCTTAATCCCGGGACGGGGGAACACTAAAGCCTACGAGCAGTACTTC.

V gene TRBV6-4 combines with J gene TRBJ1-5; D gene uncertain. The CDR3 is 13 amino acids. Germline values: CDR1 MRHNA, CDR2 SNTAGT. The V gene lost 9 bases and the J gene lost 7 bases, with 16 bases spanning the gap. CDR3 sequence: CASSIGESQPQHF. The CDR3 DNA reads TGTGCCAGTTCAATCGGGGAGAGCCAGCCCCAGCATTTT.

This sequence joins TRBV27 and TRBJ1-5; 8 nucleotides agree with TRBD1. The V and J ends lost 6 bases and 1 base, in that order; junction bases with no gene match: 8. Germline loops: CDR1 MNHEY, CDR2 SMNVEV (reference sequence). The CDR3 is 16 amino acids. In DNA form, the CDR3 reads TGTGCCAGCAGGCGTTCAGGGGGCTTAAGCAATCAGCCCCAGCATTTT. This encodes CASRRSGGLSNQPQHF.

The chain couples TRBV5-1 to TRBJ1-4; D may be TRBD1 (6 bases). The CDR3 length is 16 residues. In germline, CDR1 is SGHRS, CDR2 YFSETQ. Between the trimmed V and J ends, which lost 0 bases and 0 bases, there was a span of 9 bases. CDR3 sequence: CASSLEGGSTNEKLFF. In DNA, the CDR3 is TGCGCCAGCAGCTTGGAGGGGGGATCAACTAATGAAAAACTGTTTTTT.

The CDR3 here is CASSFLGVSGNEQFF. In DNA, the CDR3 is TGTGCCAGCAGTTTTTTGGGGGTTAGCGGAAATGAGCAGTTCTTC. J is TRBJ2-1 and V is TRBV27; possibly TRBD2 for D (6 bases). This CDR3 region has 15 residues. V lost 3 bases and J lost 7, with 16 bases in between. Germline V CDR1 and CDR2: MNHEY, SMNVEV (reference sequence).

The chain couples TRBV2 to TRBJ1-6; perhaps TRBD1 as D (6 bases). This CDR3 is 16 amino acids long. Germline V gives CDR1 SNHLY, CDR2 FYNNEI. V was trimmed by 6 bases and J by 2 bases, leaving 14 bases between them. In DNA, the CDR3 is TGTGCCAGCAGGAAAATGGGGGGCACCTATAATTCACCCCTCCACTTT. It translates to CASRKMGGTYNSPLHF.

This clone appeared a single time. The CDR3 loop reads CASRSQAFQETQYF. CDR3 in DNA: TGTGCCAGCAGATCCCAGGCATTTCAAGAGACCCAGTACTTC. This chain uses TRBV27 with TRBJ2-5; D is ambiguous. Germline V gives CDR1 MNHEY, CDR2 SMNVEV (reference sequence). The V and J ends lost 6 bases and 2 bases respectively, with 13 bases between them. The CDR3 totals 14 residues.

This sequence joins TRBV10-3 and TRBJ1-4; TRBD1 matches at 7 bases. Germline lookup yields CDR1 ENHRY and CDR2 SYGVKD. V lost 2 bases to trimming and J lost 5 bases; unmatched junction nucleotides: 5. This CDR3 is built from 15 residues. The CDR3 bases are TGTGCCATCAGTGAGAGGGGGCGGAGGAATGAAAAACTGTTTTTT. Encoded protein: CAISERGRRNEKLFF.

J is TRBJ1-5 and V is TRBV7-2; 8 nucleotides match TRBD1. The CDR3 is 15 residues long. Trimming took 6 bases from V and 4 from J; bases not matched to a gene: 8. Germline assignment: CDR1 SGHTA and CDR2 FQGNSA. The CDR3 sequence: CASSSQGGLNQPQHF. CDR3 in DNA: TGTGCCAGCAGTTCACAGGGGGGCCTAAATCAGCCCCAGCATTTT.

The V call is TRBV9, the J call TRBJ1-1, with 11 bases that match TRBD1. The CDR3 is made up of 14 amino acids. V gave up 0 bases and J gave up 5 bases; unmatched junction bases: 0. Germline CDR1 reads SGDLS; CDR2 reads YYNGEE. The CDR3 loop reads CASSVGDRGTEAFF. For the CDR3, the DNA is TGTGCCAGCAGCGTAGGGGACAGGGGGACTGAAGCTTTCTTT.

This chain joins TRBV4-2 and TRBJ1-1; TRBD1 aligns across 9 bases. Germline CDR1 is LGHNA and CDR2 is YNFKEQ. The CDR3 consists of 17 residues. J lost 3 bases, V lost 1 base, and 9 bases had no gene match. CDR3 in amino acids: CASSQAGQGLVYTEAFF. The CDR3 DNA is TGTGCCAGCAGCCAAGCGGGACAGGGCCTGGTGTACACTGAAGCTTTCTTT.

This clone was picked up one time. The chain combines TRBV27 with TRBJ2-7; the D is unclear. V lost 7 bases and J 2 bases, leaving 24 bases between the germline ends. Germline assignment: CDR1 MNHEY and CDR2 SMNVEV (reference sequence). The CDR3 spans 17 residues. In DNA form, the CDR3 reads TGTGCCAGCATCCGCGAGTGGGTACAACCCAGCCCCTACGAGCAGTACTTC. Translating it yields CASIREWVQPSPYEQYF.

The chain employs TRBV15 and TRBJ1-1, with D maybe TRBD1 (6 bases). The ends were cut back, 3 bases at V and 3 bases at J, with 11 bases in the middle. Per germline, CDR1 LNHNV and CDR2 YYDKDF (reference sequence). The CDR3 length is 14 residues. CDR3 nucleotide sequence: TGTGCCACCAGCAGGGAGGGGGGCGACACTGAAGCTTTCTTT. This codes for CATSREGGDTEAFF.

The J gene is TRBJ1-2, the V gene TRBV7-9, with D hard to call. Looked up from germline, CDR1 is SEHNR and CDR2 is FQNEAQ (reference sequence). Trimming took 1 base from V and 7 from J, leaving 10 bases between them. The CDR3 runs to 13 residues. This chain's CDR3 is CASSLDGNAGYTF. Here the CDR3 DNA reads TGTGCCAGCAGCTTAGATGGTAATGCTGGCTACACCTTC.

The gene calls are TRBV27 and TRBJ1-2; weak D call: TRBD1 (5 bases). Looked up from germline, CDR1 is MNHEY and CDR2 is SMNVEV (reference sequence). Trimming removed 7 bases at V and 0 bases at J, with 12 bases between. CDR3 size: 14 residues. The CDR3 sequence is CASTRQGANYGYTF. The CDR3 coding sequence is TGTGCCAGCACCCGGCAGGGAGCTAACTATGGCTACACCTTC.

The CDR3, as DNA: TGTGCCAGCAGTACCGGGACAGGGAATTTGCCCCAGCATTTT. Protein: CASSTGTGNLPQHF. The rearrangement joins TRBV6-5 to TRBJ1-5; 9 positions agree with TRBD1. Germline assignment: CDR1 MNHEY and CDR2 SVGAGI. Trimming cost V 5 bases and J 9 bases; bases outside gene matches: 8. This CDR3 region has 14 residues.

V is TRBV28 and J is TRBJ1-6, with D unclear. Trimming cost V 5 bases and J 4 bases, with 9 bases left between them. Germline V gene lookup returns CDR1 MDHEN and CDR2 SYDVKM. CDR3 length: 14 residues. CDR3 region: CASSTRDYNSPLHF. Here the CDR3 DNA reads TGTGCCAGCAGTACCCGGGATTATAATTCACCCCTCCACTTT.

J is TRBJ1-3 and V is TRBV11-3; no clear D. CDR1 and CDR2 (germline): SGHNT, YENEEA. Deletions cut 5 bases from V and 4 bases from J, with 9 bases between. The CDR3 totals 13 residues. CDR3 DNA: TGTGCCAGCAGCCCGGTTGGCGGAAACACCATATATTTT. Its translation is CASSPVGGNTIYF.

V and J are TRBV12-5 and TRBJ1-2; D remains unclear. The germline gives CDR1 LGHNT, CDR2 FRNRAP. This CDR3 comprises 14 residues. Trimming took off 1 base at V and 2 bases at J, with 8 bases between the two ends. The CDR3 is CASGLGAPNYGYTF. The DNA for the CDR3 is TGTGCTAGTGGTTTGGGGGCGCCCAACTATGGCTACACCTTC.

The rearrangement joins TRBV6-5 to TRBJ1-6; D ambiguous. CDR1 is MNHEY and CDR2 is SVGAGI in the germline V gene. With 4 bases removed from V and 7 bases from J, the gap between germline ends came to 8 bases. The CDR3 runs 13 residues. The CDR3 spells CASSFQENSPLHF. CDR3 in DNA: TGTGCCAGCAGTTTTCAGGAAAATTCACCCCTCCACTTT.

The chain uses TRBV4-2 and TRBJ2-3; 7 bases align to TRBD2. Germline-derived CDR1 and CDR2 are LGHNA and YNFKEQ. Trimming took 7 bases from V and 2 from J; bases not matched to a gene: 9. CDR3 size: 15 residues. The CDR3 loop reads CASKDGLADTDTQYF. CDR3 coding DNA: TGTGCCAGCAAAGATGGCCTAGCGGACACAGATACGCAGTATTTT.

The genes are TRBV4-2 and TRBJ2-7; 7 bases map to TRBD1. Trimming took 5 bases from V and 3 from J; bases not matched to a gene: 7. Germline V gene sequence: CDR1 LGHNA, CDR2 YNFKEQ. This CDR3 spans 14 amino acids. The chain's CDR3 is CASSIGTEFYEQYF. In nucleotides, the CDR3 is TGTGCCAGCAGCATCGGGACAGAGTTCTACGAGCAGTACTTC.

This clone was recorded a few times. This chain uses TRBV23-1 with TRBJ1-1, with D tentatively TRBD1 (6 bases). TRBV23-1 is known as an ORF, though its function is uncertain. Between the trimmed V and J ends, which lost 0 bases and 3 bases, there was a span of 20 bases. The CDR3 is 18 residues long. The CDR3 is CASSQSLGGSEGDTEAFF. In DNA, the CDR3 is TGCGCCAGCAGTCAATCGCTCGGGGGGAGTGAGGGGGACACTGAAGCTTTCTTT.

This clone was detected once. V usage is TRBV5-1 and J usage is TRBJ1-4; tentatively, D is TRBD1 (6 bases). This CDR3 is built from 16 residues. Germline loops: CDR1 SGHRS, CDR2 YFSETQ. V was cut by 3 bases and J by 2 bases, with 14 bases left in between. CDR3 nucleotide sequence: TGCGCCAGCAGCTCGTCGCAGGGGCTGACTAATGAAAAACTGTTTTTT. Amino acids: CASSSSQGLTNEKLFF.

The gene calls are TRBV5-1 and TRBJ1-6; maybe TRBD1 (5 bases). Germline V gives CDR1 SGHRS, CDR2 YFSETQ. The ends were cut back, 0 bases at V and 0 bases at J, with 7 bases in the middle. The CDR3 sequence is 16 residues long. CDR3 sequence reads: CASSLAGGSYNSPLHF. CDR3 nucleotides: TGCGCCAGCAGCTTGGCGGGGGGCTCCTATAATTCACCCCTCCACTTT.

CDR3 sequence reads: CASSLVQGSYNEQFF. CDR3 sequence (DNA): TGCGCCAGCAGCTTGGTGCAGGGCTCCTACAATGAGCAGTTCTTC. The chain combines TRBV5-1 with TRBJ2-1; perhaps TRBD1 as D (5 bases). CDR1 and CDR2 from the germline V gene are SGHRS and YFSETQ. V was pared by 0 bases and J by 0 bases, with 7 bases between. This CDR3 is 15 amino acids long.

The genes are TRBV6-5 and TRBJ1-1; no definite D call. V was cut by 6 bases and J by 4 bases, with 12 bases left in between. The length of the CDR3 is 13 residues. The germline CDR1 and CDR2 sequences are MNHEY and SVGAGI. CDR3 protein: CASSQAGSTEAFF. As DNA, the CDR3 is TGTGCCAGCAGCCAAGCGGGATCCACTGAAGCTTTCTTT.

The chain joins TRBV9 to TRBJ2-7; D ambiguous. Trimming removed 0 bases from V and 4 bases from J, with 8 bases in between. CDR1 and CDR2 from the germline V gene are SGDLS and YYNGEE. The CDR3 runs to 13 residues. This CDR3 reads CASSVDVGYEQYF. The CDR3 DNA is TGTGCCAGCAGCGTAGATGTGGGGTACGAGCAGTACTTC. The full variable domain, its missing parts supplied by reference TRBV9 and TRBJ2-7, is DSGVTQTPKHLITATGQRVTLRCSPRSGDLSVYWYQQSLDQGLQFLIQYYNGEERAKGNILERFSAQQFPDLHSELNLSSLELGDSALYFCASSVDVGYEQYFGPGTRLTVT.